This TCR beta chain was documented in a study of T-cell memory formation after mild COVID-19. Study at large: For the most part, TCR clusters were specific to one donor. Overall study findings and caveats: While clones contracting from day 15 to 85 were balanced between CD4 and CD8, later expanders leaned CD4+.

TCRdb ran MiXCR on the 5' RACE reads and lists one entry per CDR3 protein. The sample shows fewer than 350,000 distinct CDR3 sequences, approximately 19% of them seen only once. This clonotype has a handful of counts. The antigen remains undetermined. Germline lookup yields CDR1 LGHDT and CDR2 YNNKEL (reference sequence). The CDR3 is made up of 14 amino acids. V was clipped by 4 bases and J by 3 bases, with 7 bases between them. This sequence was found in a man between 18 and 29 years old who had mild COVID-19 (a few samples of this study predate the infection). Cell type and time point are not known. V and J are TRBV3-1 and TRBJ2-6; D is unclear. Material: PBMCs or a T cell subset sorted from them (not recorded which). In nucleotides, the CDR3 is TGTGCCAGCAGCCTCAGCGATGGGGCCAACGTCCTGACTTTC. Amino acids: CASSLSDGANVLTF.